This T cell receptor beta chain was recovered during a study of identifying expanded T cells in peripheral blood. Note on this clone: What it binds is unknown.

This CDR3 comprises 12 residues. V gave up 6 bases and J gave up 5 bases; unmatched junction bases: 3. Germline-derived CDR1 and CDR2 are LNHDA and SQIVND (reference sequence). General study findings and limits: Two-week clone count variance significantly increased as total template count grew.

Profiling relied on immunoSEQ multiplex PCR, and the TCRdb table lists in-frame clones only, not all of them. In the table there are 70,000 to 95,000 clones, 70% to 90% of which are singletons. The sequence was obtained from a person between 18 and 75 years old in good health. The sample taken for sequencing was blood. The chain combines TRBV19 with TRBJ1-1, with 7 bases that match TRBD1. The CDR3 region has the DNA TGTGCCAGTAGCCCAGGGGGTACTGAAGCTTTCTTT. Residues: CASSPGGTEAFF.